This TCR beta chain stems from a study of technical replicates of blood from a handful of donors. Assay: immunoSEQ multiplex PCR; the TCRdb copy retains only in-frame clones and omits some. Of 75,000 or so clones in the sample, around 92% were seen once. Sequencing was done on a sample of T cells isolated from PBMCs. The receptor's source is a human donor in good health.

CDR3 nucleotides: TGTGCCAGCAGTTTTCGAAGCGGGCGCCGGGTATTATTGAGCAATCAGCCCCAGCATTTT. Translation: CASSFRSGRRVLLSNQPQHF. The chain is built from TRBV28 and TRBJ1-5; D is unresolved. V was cut by 3 bases and J by 1 base, with 25 bases left in between. The CDR3 extends over 20 amino acids. The germline V gene encodes CDR1 MDHEN and CDR2 SYDVKM. Full variable domain (rest looked up from reference TRBV28 and TRBJ1-5): DVKVTQSSRYLVKRTGEKVFLECVQDMDHENMFWYRQDPGLGLRLIYFSYDVKMKEKGDIPEGYSVSREKKERFSLILESASTNQTSMYLCASSFRSGRRVLLSNQPQHFGDGTRLSIL.